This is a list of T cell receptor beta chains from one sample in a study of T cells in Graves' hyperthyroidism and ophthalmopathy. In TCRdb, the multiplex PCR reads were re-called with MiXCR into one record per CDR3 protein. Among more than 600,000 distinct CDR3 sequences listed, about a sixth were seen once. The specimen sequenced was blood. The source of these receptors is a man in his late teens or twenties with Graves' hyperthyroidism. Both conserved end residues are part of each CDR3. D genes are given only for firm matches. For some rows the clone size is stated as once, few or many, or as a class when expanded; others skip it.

CDR3 protein: CAWSRQGGFGELFF; CDR3 DNA: TGTGCCTGGTCCCGACAGGGGGGCTTCGGGGAGCTGTTTTTT; V gene: TRBV30; clone size: many; D gene: TRBD1; J gene: TRBJ2-2
CDR3 protein: CSARDPPPVATDTQYF; CDR3 DNA: TGCAGTGCTAGAGATCCCCCCCCCGTAGCGACAGATACGCAGTATTTT; V gene: TRBV20-1; clone size: NA; D gene: NA; J gene: TRBJ2-3
CDR3 protein: CASRMSRLGASPLHF; CDR3 DNA: TGTGCCAGCAGGATGTCCCGCCTTGGGGCTTCACCCCTCCACTTT; V gene: TRBV28; clone size: many; D gene: NA; J gene: TRBJ1-6
CDR3 protein: CAWSPRSDEQFF; CDR3 DNA: TGTGCCTGGAGTCCCAGGTCGGATGAGCAGTTCTTC; V gene: TRBV30; clone size: many; D gene: NA; J gene: TRBJ2-1
CDR3 protein: CSARAGTLQETQYF; CDR3 DNA: TGCAGTGCTAGAGCAGGGACCCTCCAAGAGACCCAGTACTTC; V gene: TRBV20-1; clone size: many; D gene: NA; J gene: TRBJ2-5
CDR3 protein: CSAYSEQETQYF; CDR3 DNA: TGCAGTGCTTATAGCGAACAAGAGACCCAGTACTTC; V gene: TRBV20-1; clone size: NA; D gene: NA; J gene: TRBJ2-5
CDR3 protein: CSARGTDGYEQYF; CDR3 DNA: TGCAGTGCTCGCGGGACGGATGGCTACGAGCAGTACTTC; V gene: TRBV20-1; clone size: many; D gene: NA; J gene: TRBJ2-7
CDR3 protein: CSATSGGRSYEQYF; CDR3 DNA: TGCAGTGCAACCTCCGGGGGACGCTCCTACGAGCAGTACTTC; V gene: TRBV20-1; clone size: NA; D gene: NA; J gene: TRBJ2-7
CDR3 protein: CASRKGADTQYF; CDR3 DNA: TGTGCCAGCAGAAAGGGGGCGGATACGCAGTATTTT; V gene: TRBV6-1; clone size: many; D gene: TRBD1; J gene: TRBJ2-3
CDR3 protein: CASSSSGQISYNEQFF; CDR3 DNA: TGTGCCAGCAGTTCGTCTGGTCAGATCTCCTACAATGAGCAGTTCTTC; V gene: TRBV6-1; clone size: few; D gene: NA; J gene: TRBJ2-1
CDR3 protein: CASSLRQQGLAKNIQYF; CDR3 DNA: TGTGCCAGTAGTCTTAGACAGCAAGGCTTAGCCAAAAACATTCAGTACTTC; V gene: TRBV19; clone size: few; D gene: NA; J gene: TRBJ2-4
CDR3 protein: CASSTGQGFDEQFF; CDR3 DNA: TGTGCCAGCAGCACGGGACAGGGGTTCGATGAGCAGTTCTTC; V gene: TRBV7-2; clone size: many; D gene: TRBD1; J gene: TRBJ2-1
CDR3 protein: CASNGVSTGANVLTF; CDR3 DNA: TGTGCCAGCAATGGCGTCTCAACTGGGGCCAACGTCCTGACTTTC; V gene: TRBV7-2; clone size: NA; D gene: NA; J gene: TRBJ2-6
CDR3 protein: CASSQGSGTGRRSSYNEQFF; CDR3 DNA: TGCGCCAGCAGCCAAGGCTCCGGGACTGGACGACGAAGCTCCTACAATGAGCAGTTCTTC; V gene: TRBV4-1; clone size: many; D gene: NA; J gene: TRBJ2-1
CDR3 protein: CASSLRPVQPQHF; CDR3 DNA: TGTGCCAGCAGTTTACGGCCGGTTCAGCCCCAGCATTTT; V gene: TRBV28; clone size: many; D gene: NA; J gene: TRBJ1-5
CDR3 protein: CASSPEVGGSNEQCF; CDR3 DNA: TGTGCCAGCTCACCAGAAGTAGGGGGTTCCAATGAGCAGTGCTTC; V gene: TRBV18; clone size: NA; D gene: NA; J gene: TRBJ2-1
CDR3 protein: CASSQGQGIGYSYEQFF; CDR3 DNA: TGTGCCAGCAGCCAAGGCCAGGGGATAGGTTACTCCTACGAGCAGTTCTTC; V gene: TRBV3-1; clone size: NA; D gene: NA; J gene: TRBJ2-1
CDR3 protein: CASWGGARGTDTQYF; CDR3 DNA: TGTGCCAGCTGGGGAGGGGCCCGAGGCACAGATACGCAGTATTTT; V gene: TRBV6-1; clone size: NA; D gene: TRBD2; J gene: TRBJ2-3
CDR3 protein: CASSWGTGLSYEQYF; CDR3 DNA: TGTGCCAGCAGTTGGGGCACCGGGCTTAGCTACGAGCAGTACTTC; V gene: TRBV19; clone size: NA; D gene: NA; J gene: TRBJ2-7
CDR3 protein: CASSDLRRDYGYTF; CDR3 DNA: TGTGCCAGCAGTGATTTGAGGAGGGACTATGGCTACACCTTC; V gene: TRBV6-1; clone size: many; D gene: NA; J gene: TRBJ1-2
CDR3 protein: CSASVAGGEYEQYF; CDR3 DNA: TGCAGTGCTTCAGTAGCGGGAGGGGAGTACGAGCAGTACTTC; V gene: TRBV20-1; clone size: NA; D gene: TRBD2; J gene: TRBJ2-7
CDR3 protein: CASSGTGEVQPQHF; CDR3 DNA: TGTGCCAGCAGCGGGACAGGGGAGGTTCAGCCCCAGCATTTT; V gene: TRBV9; clone size: NA; D gene: TRBD1; J gene: TRBJ1-5
CDR3 protein: CATSDLGTGRADTQYF; CDR3 DNA: TGTGCCACCAGTGATTTAGGGACAGGGCGGGCAGATACGCAGTATTTT; V gene: TRBV24-1; clone size: NA; D gene: TRBD1; J gene: TRBJ2-3
CDR3 protein: CASSLELAGGYQETQYF; CDR3 DNA: TGTGCCAGCAGTTTAGAACTAGCGGGAGGGTACCAAGAGACCCAGTACTTC; V gene: TRBV28; clone size: few; D gene: TRBD2; J gene: TRBJ2-5
CDR3 protein: CSALTTNEKLFF; CDR3 DNA: TGCAGTGCTTTGACAACTAATGAAAAACTGTTTTTT; V gene: TRBV20-1; clone size: few; D gene: NA; J gene: TRBJ1-4
CDR3 protein: CASRETGGSNVLTF; CDR3 DNA: TGTGCCAGCAGAGAAACGGGAGGGTCCAACGTCCTGACTTTC; V gene: TRBV2; clone size: NA; D gene: TRBD2; J gene: TRBJ2-6
CDR3 protein: CASRTSPDLGWETQYF; CDR3 DNA: TGTGCCAGCCGTACTTCTCCTGACCTTGGCTGGGAGACCCAGTACTTC; V gene: TRBV28; clone size: many; D gene: NA; J gene: TRBJ2-5
CDR3 protein: CASSQTTSGAYNEQFF; CDR3 DNA: TGCGCCAGCAGCCAGACGACTAGCGGCGCCTACAATGAGCAGTTCTTC; V gene: TRBV4-1; clone size: NA; D gene: TRBD2; J gene: TRBJ2-1
CDR3 protein: CASSQERGARQPQHF; CDR3 DNA: TGCGCCAGCAGCCAAGAGCGGGGGGCGCGCCAGCCCCAGCATTTT; V gene: TRBV4-1; clone size: NA; D gene: NA; J gene: TRBJ1-5
CDR3 protein: CASSPSGTSGLALFF; CDR3 DNA: TGTGCCAGCTCACCGTCTGGGACTAGCGGGTTGGCGCTGTTTTTT; V gene: TRBV18; clone size: many; D gene: TRBD2; J gene: TRBJ2-2
CDR3 protein: CASSPQGARSGANVLTF; CDR3 DNA: TGTGCCAGCAGCCCCCAGGGGGCCCGCTCTGGGGCCAACGTCCTGACTTTC; V gene: TRBV7-2; clone size: few; D gene: TRBD1; J gene: TRBJ2-6
CDR3 protein: CSARTIAGGPPDTQYF; CDR3 DNA: TGCAGTGCTAGGACGATAGCGGGAGGGCCGCCAGATACGCAGTATTTT; V gene: TRBV20-1; clone size: many; D gene: TRBD2; J gene: TRBJ2-3
CDR3 protein: CASSFYICSARSGDNEQFF; CDR3 DNA: NA; V gene: TRBV11-3; clone size: NA; D gene: NA; J gene: TRBJ2-1
CDR3 protein: CATSDPGATNEKLFF; CDR3 DNA: TGTGCCACCAGTGATCCGGGGGCAACTAATGAAAAACTGTTTTTT; V gene: TRBV24-1; clone size: many; D gene: NA; J gene: TRBJ1-4
CDR3 protein: CASSSPGQGKETQYF; CDR3 DNA: TGTGCCAGCAGTTCCCCGGGACAGGGGAAAGAGACCCAGTACTTC; V gene: TRBV28; clone size: NA; D gene: TRBD1; J gene: TRBJ2-5
CDR3 protein: CASSYPTGTGSQPQHF; CDR3 DNA: TGTGCCAGCAGTTACCCAACCGGGACAGGGAGTCAGCCCCAGCATTTT; V gene: TRBV6-2/TRBV6-3; clone size: NA; D gene: TRBD1; J gene: TRBJ1-5
CDR3 protein: CASTLITGASYNEQFF; CDR3 DNA: TGTGCCAGCACTTTGATTACAGGGGCCTCCTACAATGAGCAGTTCTTC; V gene: TRBV28; clone size: NA; D gene: TRBD1; J gene: TRBJ2-1
CDR3 protein: CASSGDTEAFF; CDR3 DNA: TGTGCCAGCAGTGGAGACACTGAAGCTTTCTTT; V gene: TRBV2; clone size: many; D gene: NA; J gene: TRBJ1-1
CDR3 protein: CSVARSGGTYEQYF; CDR3 DNA: TGCAGCGTTGCGAGGAGCGGGGGCACCTACGAGCAGTACTTC; V gene: TRBV29-1; clone size: NA; D gene: TRBD2; J gene: TRBJ2-7
CDR3 protein: CASSRQGDSYGYTF; CDR3 DNA: TGCGCCAGCAGCCGACAGGGCGACTCCTATGGCTACACCTTC; V gene: TRBV5-1; clone size: NA; D gene: TRBD1; J gene: TRBJ1-2
CDR3 protein: CASSLATGGNTEAFF; CDR3 DNA: TGTGCCAGCAGCTTAGCGACAGGGGGAAACACTGAAGCTTTCTTT; V gene: TRBV7-9; clone size: NA; D gene: TRBD1; J gene: TRBJ1-1
CDR3 protein: CASSYGTAYDPAYTDTQYF; CDR3 DNA: TGTGCCAGCAGCTATGGGACAGCTTACGACCCTGCTTACACAGATACGCAGTATTTT; V gene: TRBV11-3; clone size: NA; D gene: TRBD1; J gene: TRBJ2-3
CDR3 protein: CASSGQGRELDTQYF; CDR3 DNA: TGTGCCAGCAGCGGACAGGGACGGGAATTGGATACGCAGTATTTT; V gene: TRBV2; clone size: many; D gene: TRBD1; J gene: TRBJ2-3
CDR3 protein: CASSLQANTGELFF; CDR3 DNA: TGTGCCAGCAGTTTACAGGCGAACACCGGGGAGCTGTTTTTT; V gene: TRBV12-3/TRBV12-4; clone size: many; D gene: NA; J gene: TRBJ2-2
CDR3 protein: CASSLPGGGAIPFF; CDR3 DNA: TGTGCCAGCAGCCTCCCCGGAGGGGGCGCGATCCCTTTCTTT; V gene: TRBV11-3; clone size: many; D gene: TRBD1; J gene: TRBJ1-1
CDR3 protein: CSALNRGRETQYF; CDR3 DNA: TGCAGCGCCCTCAACAGGGGGAGAGAGACCCAGTACTTC; V gene: TRBV29-1; clone size: NA; D gene: TRBD1; J gene: TRBJ2-5
CDR3 protein: CASSYRGRNNEQFF; CDR3 DNA: TGTGCCAGCAGCTATAGAGGTCGAAACAATGAGCAGTTCTTC; V gene: TRBV12-3/TRBV12-4; clone size: NA; D gene: NA; J gene: TRBJ2-1
CDR3 protein: CASRSINRGRDGYTF; CDR3 DNA: TGTGCCAGTAGGTCGATAAACAGGGGCCGAGATGGCTACACCTTC; V gene: TRBV19; clone size: once; D gene: TRBD1; J gene: TRBJ1-2
CDR3 protein: CASSRSGTSGPSYEQYF; CDR3 DNA: TGTGCCAGCAGTCGGTCCGGGACTAGCGGGCCCTCCTACGAGCAGTACTTC; V gene: TRBV12-3/TRBV12-4; clone size: few; D gene: TRBD2; J gene: TRBJ2-7
CDR3 protein: CASSHDRDQETQYF; CDR3 DNA: TGTGCCAGCAGCCACGACAGGGACCAAGAGACCCAGTACTTC; V gene: TRBV28; clone size: once; D gene: TRBD1; J gene: TRBJ2-5
CDR3 protein: CASKPDRLNQPQHF; CDR3 DNA: TGTGCCAGCAAACCAGACAGACTCAATCAGCCCCAGCATTTT; V gene: TRBV9; clone size: NA; D gene: NA; J gene: TRBJ1-5
CDR3 protein: CASSRGTSGAYEQYF; CDR3 DNA: TGCGCCAGCAGCCGGGGGACTAGCGGGGCCTACGAGCAGTACTTC; V gene: TRBV5-1; clone size: many; D gene: TRBD2; J gene: TRBJ2-7
CDR3 protein: CASSDAGTGLPGGQPQHF; CDR3 DNA: TGTGCCAGCAGTGACGCCGGGACAGGGTTGCCGGGCGGTCAGCCCCAGCATTTT; V gene: TRBV6-2/TRBV6-3; clone size: many; D gene: TRBD1; J gene: TRBJ1-5
CDR3 protein: CASSHSGRAGYEQFF; CDR3 DNA: TGTGCCAGCAGTCATAGCGGGAGGGCAGGCTATGAGCAGTTCTTC; V gene: TRBV27; clone size: NA; D gene: TRBD2; J gene: TRBJ2-1
CDR3 protein: CASSFRGGVHTEAFF; CDR3 DNA: TGTGCCAGCAGCTTCAGGGGGGGGGTTCACACTGAAGCTTTCTTT; V gene: TRBV11-2; clone size: NA; D gene: TRBD1; J gene: TRBJ1-1
CDR3 protein: CASSYSSKGGTDTQYF; CDR3 DNA: TGTGCCAGCAGTTACTCGTCGAAGGGCGGGACAGATACGCAGTATTTT; V gene: TRBV6-5; clone size: few; D gene: NA; J gene: TRBJ2-3
CDR3 protein: CASRGGTGEYF; CDR3 DNA: TGTGCCAGCAGGGGAGGGACAGGGGAGTACTTC; V gene: TRBV25-1; clone size: few; D gene: TRBD1; J gene: TRBJ2-5